Following are 22 T cell receptor beta chains from one sample sequenced in a study of T cell repertoires in cytomegalovirus infection. These receptors have no identified antigens. TCRdb re-analysed the reads in MiXCR, keeping a single row per CDR3 protein. The repertoire consists of about 35,000 distinct CDR3 sequences, with roughly half occurring once and the leading ten covering 75% to 95%. The sequenced sample was CD8+ T cells from cultured PBMCs, obtained from culture after CMV antigen stimulation. Receptors were obtained from a human donor in good health (CMV status not recorded). Some clones in this sample may be carry-over from other donors' samples.

The chain couples TRBV20-1 to TRBJ2-1; D unresolved. The germline V gene encodes CDR1 DFQATT and CDR2 SNEGSKA (reference sequence). The V end lost 5 bases, the J end lost 7 bases, and 15 bases lay between the germline ends. The length of the CDR3 is 13 residues. CDR3: CSAQSWADNEQFF. The CDR3 DNA follows: TGCAGTGCTCAGTCCTGGGCGGATAATGAGCAGTTCTTC.

The rearrangement joins TRBV12-3 or TRBV12-4 to TRBJ1-6, with no clear D. The V and J ends lost 3 bases and 10 bases respectively, with 13 bases between them. CDR3 length: 14 amino acids. The CDR3 DNA follows: TGTGCCAGCAGTTTTGGTGGGGTAGGGTCACCCCTCCACTTT. This gives the protein CASSFGGVGSPLHF.

V gene TRBV4-2 combines with J gene TRBJ2-2; 8 bases map to TRBD2. Germline CDR1 reads LGHNA; CDR2 reads YNFKEQ. V lost 0 bases to trimming and J lost 1 base; unmatched junction nucleotides: 4. The CDR3 consists of 17 residues. The CDR3 here is CASSQDWAGGNTGELFF. The CDR3 region has the DNA TGTGCCAGCAGCCAAGATTGGGCGGGGGGGAACACCGGGGAGCTGTTTTTT.

V and J are TRBV27 and TRBJ1-1; weak D call: TRBD1 (5 bases). Germline V gene lookup returns CDR1 MNHEY and CDR2 SMNVEV (reference sequence). The CDR3 length is 15 residues. The germline V and J ends were trimmed by 5 bases and 1 base, with 14 bases remaining between them. Here the CDR3 reads CASSPAVRGNTEAFF. CDR3 sequence (DNA): TGTGCCAGCAGTCCAGCCGTGAGGGGGAACACTGAAGCTTTCTTT.

The chain couples TRBV5-5 to TRBJ1-5, with D perhaps matching TRBD1 (5 bases). The CDR3 is made up of 15 amino acids. The V gene's germline CDR1 is SGHKS and CDR2 YYEKEE (reference sequence). V lost 4 bases to trimming and J lost 3 bases, with 14 bases between them. CDR3 sequence (DNA): TGTGCCAGCAGCCCAGGGACGGAATTCAATCAGCCCCAGCATTTT. Amino acids: CASSPGTEFNQPQHF.

This rearrangement joins TRBV7-8 to TRBJ1-5; no definite D call. The V gene's germline CDR1 is SGHVS and CDR2 FQNEAQ. Trimming took off 4 bases at V and 1 base at J, with 8 bases between the two ends. This CDR3 has 14 residues. CDR3 region: CASSSKSSNQPQHF. CDR3 nucleotide sequence: TGTGCCAGCAGCTCCAAGTCAAGCAATCAGCCCCAGCATTTT.

This clonotype was observed once. This sequence joins TRBV6-5 and TRBJ2-1; D possibly matches TRBD1 or TRBD2 (5 bases each). Per the germline V gene, CDR1 is MNHEY and CDR2 is SVGAGI. The V end lost 2 bases, the J end lost 7 bases, and 15 bases lay between the germline ends. The CDR3 consists of 15 residues. CDR3 nucleotides: TGTGCCAGCAGTTACCCCGGGACGGGGTTAAATGAGCAGTTCTTC. It specifies CASSYPGTGLNEQFF.

This clonotype was observed at least ten times. The genes are TRBV4-1 and TRBJ2-5, with 8 bases fitting TRBD1. Germline trimming cut 2 bases from V and 3 bases from J; bases unmatched to any gene: 8. Germline assignment: CDR1 MGHRA and CDR2 YSYEKL. This CDR3 has 16 residues. The CDR3 region is CASSQRGQGAKETQYF. CDR3 in DNA: TGCGCCAGCAGCCAACGGGGCCAGGGGGCGAAAGAGACCCAGTACTTC.

The CDR3 DNA sequence: TGTGCCAGCAGCCCATTTAAGGGTGGGACCGGGGAGCTGTTTTTT. Translating it yields CASSPFKGGTGELFF. This chain joins TRBV7-2 and TRBJ2-2; the D is unclear. Germline CDR1 SGHTA, CDR2 FQGNSA. This CDR3 comprises 15 residues. V was trimmed by 5 bases and J by 5 bases, leaving 15 bases between them. Together with reference TRBV7-2 and TRBJ2-2, the CDR3 gives the full variable domain: GAGVSQSPSNKVTEKGKDVELRCDPISGHTALYWYRQSLGQGLEFLIYFQGNSAPDKSGLPSDRFSAERTGGSVSTLTIQRTQQEDSAVYLCASSPFKGGTGELFFGEGSRLTVL.

The sample holds many counts of this clonotype. The chain combines TRBV6-1 with TRBJ1-2, with D uncertain. V was pared by 4 bases and J by 2 bases, with 5 bases between. CDR3 length: 12 amino acids. Germline values: CDR1 MNHNS, CDR2 SASEGT. CDR3 protein: CASSGQNYGYTF. For the CDR3, the DNA is TGTGCCAGCAGTGGGCAGAACTATGGCTACACCTTC.

This clonotype was counted only a few times. The chain couples TRBV7-6 to TRBJ2-1; D is uncertain. The CDR3 extends over 15 amino acids. V was cut by 1 base and J by 1 base, with 8 bases left in between. Germline values: CDR1 SGHVS, CDR2 FNYEAQ. The CDR3 DNA reads TGTGCCAGCAGCTTAGTGGGGTATTCCTACAATGAGCAGTTCTTC. Protein sequence: CASSLVGYSYNEQFF.

V and J are TRBV6-6 and TRBJ1-4, with D possibly matching TRBD1 (5 bases). The CDR3 covers 17 residues. Between the trimmed V and J ends, which lost 1 base and 7 bases, there was a span of 19 bases. Per the germline V gene, CDR1 is MNHNY and CDR2 is SVGAGI (reference sequence). In nucleotides, the CDR3 is TGTGCCAGCAGTTACTATGGCAGGGATAGGGATAGTGAAAAACTGTTTTTT. Amino acids: CASSYYGRDRDSEKLFF.

The rearrangement links TRBV27 to TRBJ2-2; D not certain. The length of the CDR3 is 16 residues. The V gene lost 5 bases and the J gene lost 1 base, with 14 bases spanning the gap. The V gene's germline CDR1 is MNHEY and CDR2 SMNVEV (reference sequence). The CDR3 region is CASSPPSFVNTGELFF. CDR3 nucleotides: TGTGCCAGCAGTCCCCCCTCCTTTGTGAACACCGGGGAGCTGTTTTTT.

Only a few counts were recorded for this clonotype. The gene calls are TRBV4-1 and TRBJ2-7; the match to TRBD1 covers 7 bases. CDR1 MGHRA and CDR2 YSYEKL come from the germline V gene. The CDR3 is made up of 14 amino acids. V was clipped by 5 bases and J by 5 bases; unmatched bases: 9. The CDR3 reads CASSAKQGSHEQYF. The DNA of the CDR3 is TGCGCCAGCAGCGCCAAACAGGGGAGCCACGAGCAGTACTTC.

This rearrangement joins TRBV11-2 to TRBJ2-1, with 11 bases that match TRBD2. With V trimmed by 6 bases and J by 4 bases, 11 bases remained unmatched. Germline-derived CDR1 and CDR2 are SGHAT and FQNNGV. The CDR3 has 17 residues. This CDR3 is CASRTPWASGRYNEQFF. The CDR3 DNA reads TGTGCCAGCAGGACCCCCTGGGCTAGCGGGAGGTACAATGAGCAGTTCTTC.

This clonotype came up a few times. V is TRBV27 and J is TRBJ1-2; TRBD1 aligns across 8 bases. Germline CDR1 is MNHEY and CDR2 is SMNVEV (reference sequence). The V segment lost 4 bases and the J segment 7 bases; nucleotides outside the gene matches: 5. The CDR3 length is 13 residues. The CDR3 sequence is CASSYGQGGGYTF. For the CDR3, the DNA is TGTGCCAGCAGTTATGGACAGGGAGGTGGCTACACCTTC.

The chain couples TRBV12-3 or TRBV12-4 to TRBJ1-5; D ambiguous. This CDR3 is 12 amino acids long. Trimming took 2 bases from V and 7 from J, leaving 6 bases between them. DNA of the CDR3: TGTGCCAGCAGTTTATGGGGACAGCCCCAGCATTTT. This translates into CASSLWGQPQHF.

The V gene is TRBV7-3, the J gene TRBJ2-7; 7 bases line up with TRBD2. V shed 2 bases and J 7 bases; nucleotides not matched to a gene: 5. Germline V gene lookup returns CDR1 SGHTA and CDR2 FQGTGA. The CDR3 is 13 amino acids. The CDR3 sequence: CASSLRGEGEQYF. The CDR3 DNA sequence: TGTGCCAGCAGCTTACGGGGGGAAGGAGAGCAGTACTTC.

This clonotype was detected only a few times. V and J are TRBV6-5 and TRBJ2-1; D is unresolved. The V end was cut by 0 bases, the J end by 8 bases, with 8 bases between. The CDR3 contains 13 residues. Germline V CDR1 and CDR2: MNHEY, SVGAGI. CDR3 in amino acids: CASSYSGVDEQFF. The CDR3, as DNA: TGTGCCAGCAGTTACTCCGGCGTGGATGAGCAGTTCTTC.

The chain couples TRBV7-9 to TRBJ1-1, with D tentatively TRBD1 (6 bases). V was shortened by 5 bases and J by 3 bases, with 13 bases between the two germline ends. The CDR3 has 14 amino acids. Germline V gives CDR1 SEHNR, CDR2 FQNEAQ (reference sequence). This CDR3 reads CASSPAGAYTEAFF. The CDR3 nucleotides read TGTGCCAGCAGCCCCGCAGGGGCCTACACTGAAGCTTTCTTT.

CDR3: CASSLNPRLFSGNTIYF. The CDR3 nucleotides read TGTGCCAGCAGCCTCAACCCGAGGTTGTTCTCTGGAAACACCATATATTTT. The chain employs TRBV7-2 and TRBJ1-3, with D hard to call. The CDR3 sequence is 17 residues long. V lost 5 bases and J 0 bases, leaving 17 bases between the germline ends. The germline CDR1 and CDR2 sequences are SGHTA and FQGNSA.

This clonotype came up many times. The gene calls are TRBV4-2 and TRBJ2-7; 11 bases agree with TRBD1. The CDR3 consists of 15 residues. V shed 5 bases and J 2 bases; nucleotides not matched to a gene: 5. From germline, CDR1 is LGHNA and CDR2 YNFKEQ. For the CDR3, the DNA is TGTGCCAGCAGCGACCCGGGACAGGGGGCCTACGAGCAGTACTTC. Translating gives CASSDPGQGAYEQYF.